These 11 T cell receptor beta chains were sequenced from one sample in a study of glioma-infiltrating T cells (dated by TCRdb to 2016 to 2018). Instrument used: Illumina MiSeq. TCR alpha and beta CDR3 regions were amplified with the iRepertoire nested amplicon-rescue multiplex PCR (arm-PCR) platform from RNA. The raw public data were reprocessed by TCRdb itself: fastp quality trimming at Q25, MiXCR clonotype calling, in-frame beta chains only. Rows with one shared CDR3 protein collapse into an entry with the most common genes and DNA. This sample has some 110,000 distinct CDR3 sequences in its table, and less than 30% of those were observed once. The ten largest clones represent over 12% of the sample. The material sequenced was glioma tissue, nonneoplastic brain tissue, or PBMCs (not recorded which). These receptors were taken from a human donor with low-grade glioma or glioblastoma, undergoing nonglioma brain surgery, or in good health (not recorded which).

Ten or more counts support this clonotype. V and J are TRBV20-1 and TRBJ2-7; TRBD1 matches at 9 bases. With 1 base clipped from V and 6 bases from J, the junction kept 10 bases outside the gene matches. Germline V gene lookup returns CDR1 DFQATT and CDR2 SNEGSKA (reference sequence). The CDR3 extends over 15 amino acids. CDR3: CSARADRGRLSEQYF. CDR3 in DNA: TGCAGTGCTAGAGCGGACAGGGGAAGACTAAGCGAGCAGTACTTC.

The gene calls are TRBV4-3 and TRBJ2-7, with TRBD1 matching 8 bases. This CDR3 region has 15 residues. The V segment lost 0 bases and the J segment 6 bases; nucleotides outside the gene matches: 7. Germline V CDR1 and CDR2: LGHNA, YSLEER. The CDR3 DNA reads TGCGCCAGCAGCCAAGAGTGGACAGGGATAGGCGAGCAGTACTTC. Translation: CASSQEWTGIGEQYF.

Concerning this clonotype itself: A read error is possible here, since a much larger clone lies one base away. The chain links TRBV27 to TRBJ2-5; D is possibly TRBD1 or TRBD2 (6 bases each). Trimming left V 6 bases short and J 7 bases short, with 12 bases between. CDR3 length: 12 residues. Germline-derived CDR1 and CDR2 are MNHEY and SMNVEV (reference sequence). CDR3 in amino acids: CASSTRGGTQYF. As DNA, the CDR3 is TGTGCCAGCAGCACCAGGGGAGGGACCCAGTACTTC.

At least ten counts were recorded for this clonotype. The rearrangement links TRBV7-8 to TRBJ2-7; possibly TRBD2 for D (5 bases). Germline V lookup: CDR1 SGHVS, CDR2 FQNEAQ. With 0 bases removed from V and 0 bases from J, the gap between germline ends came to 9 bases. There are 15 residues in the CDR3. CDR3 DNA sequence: TGTGCCAGCAGCTTAGCGAGGGCCCTCTCCTACGAGCAGTACTTC. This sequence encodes CASSLARALSYEQYF.

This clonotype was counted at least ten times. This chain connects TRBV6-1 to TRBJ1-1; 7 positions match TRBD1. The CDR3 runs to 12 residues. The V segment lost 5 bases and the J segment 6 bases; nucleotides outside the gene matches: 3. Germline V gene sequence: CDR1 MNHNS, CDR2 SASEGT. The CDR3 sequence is CASSPQGAEAFF. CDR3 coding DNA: TGTGCCAGCAGTCCTCAGGGGGCTGAAGCTTTCTTT.

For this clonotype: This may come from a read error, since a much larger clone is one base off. The CDR3: CTSSEASGGMQVEYF. CDR3 sequence (DNA): TGTACCAGCAGTGAAGCCAGCGGGGGGATGCAGGTGGAGTATTTT. The chain is built from TRBV6-1 and TRBJ2-3; TRBD2 aligns across 9 bases. This CDR3 comprises 15 residues. Germline-derived CDR1 and CDR2 are MNHNS and SASEGT.

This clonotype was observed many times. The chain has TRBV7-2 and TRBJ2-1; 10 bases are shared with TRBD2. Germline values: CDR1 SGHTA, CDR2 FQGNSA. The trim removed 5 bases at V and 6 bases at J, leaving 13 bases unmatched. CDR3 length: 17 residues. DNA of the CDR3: TGTGCCAGCAGCCGCTCTAGCGGGAGCTCTTTGAGCAATGAGCAGTTCTTC. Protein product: CASSRSSGSSLSNEQFF.

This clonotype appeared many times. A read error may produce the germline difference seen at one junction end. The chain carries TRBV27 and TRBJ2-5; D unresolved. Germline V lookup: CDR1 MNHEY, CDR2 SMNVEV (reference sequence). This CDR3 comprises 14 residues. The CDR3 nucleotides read TGTGCCCGCCGTTCCCGGGTCCGCCCCGCGCCCCCGTCCTTC. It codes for CARRSRVRPAPPSF.

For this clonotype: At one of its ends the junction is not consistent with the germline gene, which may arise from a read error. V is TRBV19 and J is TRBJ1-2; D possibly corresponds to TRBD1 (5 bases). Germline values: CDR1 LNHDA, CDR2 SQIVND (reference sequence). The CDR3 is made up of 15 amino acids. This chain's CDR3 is CASSIVPGGHYGYNF. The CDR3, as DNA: TGTGCCAGTAGTATAGTACCCGGAGGACACTATGGCTACAACTTC.

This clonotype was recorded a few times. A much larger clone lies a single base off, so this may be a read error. The CDR3 coding sequence is TGTGCCAGCAGTTACGAGACTAGCGGGAGTAATGAGCAGCTCTTC. Translation gives CASSYETSGSNEQLF. The gene calls are TRBV6-6 and TRBJ2-1; 12 bases map to TRBD2. This CDR3 is built from 15 residues. In germline, CDR1 is MNHNY, CDR2 SVGAGI (reference sequence).

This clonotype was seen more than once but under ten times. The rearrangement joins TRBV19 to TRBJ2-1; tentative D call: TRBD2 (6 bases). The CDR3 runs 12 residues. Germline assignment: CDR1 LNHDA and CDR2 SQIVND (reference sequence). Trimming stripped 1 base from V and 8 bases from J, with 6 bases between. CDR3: CASSIAGDEQFF. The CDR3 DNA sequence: TGTGCCAGTAGTATAGCGGGAGATGAGCAGTTCTTC. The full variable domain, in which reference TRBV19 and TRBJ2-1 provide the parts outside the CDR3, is DGGITQSPKYLFRKEGQNVTLSCEQNLNHDAMYWYRQDPGQGLRLIYYSQIVNDFQKGDIAEGYSVSREKKESFPLTVTSAQKNPTAFYLCASSIAGDEQFFGPGTRLTVL.